The present entry profiles one T cell receptor beta chain with its context. These data belong to a study of OX40 agonist ivuxolimab in advanced cancers. At the level of the study: The study treated patients with ivuxolimab, an agonistic anti-OX40 (CD134) antibody.

Only in-frame clones appear in the TCRdb table, and some are missing; sequencing was by immunoSEQ multiplex PCR. The sample yields 55,000 to 65,000 clones, around 88% seen once. This clonotype originated in an adult with an advanced solid tumor such as melanoma, head and neck, liver or kidney cancer. This material consisted of CD4+ or CD8+ T cells sorted from blood, taken in a trial of the OX40 agonist ivuxolimab.

CDR3 nucleotides: TGTGCCAGCTCCCCCGGGACAGGGCCTTACAATGAGCAGTTCTTC. Its protein is CASSPGTGPYNEQFF. V gene TRBV18 combines with J gene TRBJ2-1, with 9 nucleotides matching TRBD1. Germline CDR1 reads KGHSH; CDR2 reads LQKENI. The CDR3 extends over 15 amino acids. Trimming cost V 6 bases and J 4 bases; bases outside gene matches: 7.